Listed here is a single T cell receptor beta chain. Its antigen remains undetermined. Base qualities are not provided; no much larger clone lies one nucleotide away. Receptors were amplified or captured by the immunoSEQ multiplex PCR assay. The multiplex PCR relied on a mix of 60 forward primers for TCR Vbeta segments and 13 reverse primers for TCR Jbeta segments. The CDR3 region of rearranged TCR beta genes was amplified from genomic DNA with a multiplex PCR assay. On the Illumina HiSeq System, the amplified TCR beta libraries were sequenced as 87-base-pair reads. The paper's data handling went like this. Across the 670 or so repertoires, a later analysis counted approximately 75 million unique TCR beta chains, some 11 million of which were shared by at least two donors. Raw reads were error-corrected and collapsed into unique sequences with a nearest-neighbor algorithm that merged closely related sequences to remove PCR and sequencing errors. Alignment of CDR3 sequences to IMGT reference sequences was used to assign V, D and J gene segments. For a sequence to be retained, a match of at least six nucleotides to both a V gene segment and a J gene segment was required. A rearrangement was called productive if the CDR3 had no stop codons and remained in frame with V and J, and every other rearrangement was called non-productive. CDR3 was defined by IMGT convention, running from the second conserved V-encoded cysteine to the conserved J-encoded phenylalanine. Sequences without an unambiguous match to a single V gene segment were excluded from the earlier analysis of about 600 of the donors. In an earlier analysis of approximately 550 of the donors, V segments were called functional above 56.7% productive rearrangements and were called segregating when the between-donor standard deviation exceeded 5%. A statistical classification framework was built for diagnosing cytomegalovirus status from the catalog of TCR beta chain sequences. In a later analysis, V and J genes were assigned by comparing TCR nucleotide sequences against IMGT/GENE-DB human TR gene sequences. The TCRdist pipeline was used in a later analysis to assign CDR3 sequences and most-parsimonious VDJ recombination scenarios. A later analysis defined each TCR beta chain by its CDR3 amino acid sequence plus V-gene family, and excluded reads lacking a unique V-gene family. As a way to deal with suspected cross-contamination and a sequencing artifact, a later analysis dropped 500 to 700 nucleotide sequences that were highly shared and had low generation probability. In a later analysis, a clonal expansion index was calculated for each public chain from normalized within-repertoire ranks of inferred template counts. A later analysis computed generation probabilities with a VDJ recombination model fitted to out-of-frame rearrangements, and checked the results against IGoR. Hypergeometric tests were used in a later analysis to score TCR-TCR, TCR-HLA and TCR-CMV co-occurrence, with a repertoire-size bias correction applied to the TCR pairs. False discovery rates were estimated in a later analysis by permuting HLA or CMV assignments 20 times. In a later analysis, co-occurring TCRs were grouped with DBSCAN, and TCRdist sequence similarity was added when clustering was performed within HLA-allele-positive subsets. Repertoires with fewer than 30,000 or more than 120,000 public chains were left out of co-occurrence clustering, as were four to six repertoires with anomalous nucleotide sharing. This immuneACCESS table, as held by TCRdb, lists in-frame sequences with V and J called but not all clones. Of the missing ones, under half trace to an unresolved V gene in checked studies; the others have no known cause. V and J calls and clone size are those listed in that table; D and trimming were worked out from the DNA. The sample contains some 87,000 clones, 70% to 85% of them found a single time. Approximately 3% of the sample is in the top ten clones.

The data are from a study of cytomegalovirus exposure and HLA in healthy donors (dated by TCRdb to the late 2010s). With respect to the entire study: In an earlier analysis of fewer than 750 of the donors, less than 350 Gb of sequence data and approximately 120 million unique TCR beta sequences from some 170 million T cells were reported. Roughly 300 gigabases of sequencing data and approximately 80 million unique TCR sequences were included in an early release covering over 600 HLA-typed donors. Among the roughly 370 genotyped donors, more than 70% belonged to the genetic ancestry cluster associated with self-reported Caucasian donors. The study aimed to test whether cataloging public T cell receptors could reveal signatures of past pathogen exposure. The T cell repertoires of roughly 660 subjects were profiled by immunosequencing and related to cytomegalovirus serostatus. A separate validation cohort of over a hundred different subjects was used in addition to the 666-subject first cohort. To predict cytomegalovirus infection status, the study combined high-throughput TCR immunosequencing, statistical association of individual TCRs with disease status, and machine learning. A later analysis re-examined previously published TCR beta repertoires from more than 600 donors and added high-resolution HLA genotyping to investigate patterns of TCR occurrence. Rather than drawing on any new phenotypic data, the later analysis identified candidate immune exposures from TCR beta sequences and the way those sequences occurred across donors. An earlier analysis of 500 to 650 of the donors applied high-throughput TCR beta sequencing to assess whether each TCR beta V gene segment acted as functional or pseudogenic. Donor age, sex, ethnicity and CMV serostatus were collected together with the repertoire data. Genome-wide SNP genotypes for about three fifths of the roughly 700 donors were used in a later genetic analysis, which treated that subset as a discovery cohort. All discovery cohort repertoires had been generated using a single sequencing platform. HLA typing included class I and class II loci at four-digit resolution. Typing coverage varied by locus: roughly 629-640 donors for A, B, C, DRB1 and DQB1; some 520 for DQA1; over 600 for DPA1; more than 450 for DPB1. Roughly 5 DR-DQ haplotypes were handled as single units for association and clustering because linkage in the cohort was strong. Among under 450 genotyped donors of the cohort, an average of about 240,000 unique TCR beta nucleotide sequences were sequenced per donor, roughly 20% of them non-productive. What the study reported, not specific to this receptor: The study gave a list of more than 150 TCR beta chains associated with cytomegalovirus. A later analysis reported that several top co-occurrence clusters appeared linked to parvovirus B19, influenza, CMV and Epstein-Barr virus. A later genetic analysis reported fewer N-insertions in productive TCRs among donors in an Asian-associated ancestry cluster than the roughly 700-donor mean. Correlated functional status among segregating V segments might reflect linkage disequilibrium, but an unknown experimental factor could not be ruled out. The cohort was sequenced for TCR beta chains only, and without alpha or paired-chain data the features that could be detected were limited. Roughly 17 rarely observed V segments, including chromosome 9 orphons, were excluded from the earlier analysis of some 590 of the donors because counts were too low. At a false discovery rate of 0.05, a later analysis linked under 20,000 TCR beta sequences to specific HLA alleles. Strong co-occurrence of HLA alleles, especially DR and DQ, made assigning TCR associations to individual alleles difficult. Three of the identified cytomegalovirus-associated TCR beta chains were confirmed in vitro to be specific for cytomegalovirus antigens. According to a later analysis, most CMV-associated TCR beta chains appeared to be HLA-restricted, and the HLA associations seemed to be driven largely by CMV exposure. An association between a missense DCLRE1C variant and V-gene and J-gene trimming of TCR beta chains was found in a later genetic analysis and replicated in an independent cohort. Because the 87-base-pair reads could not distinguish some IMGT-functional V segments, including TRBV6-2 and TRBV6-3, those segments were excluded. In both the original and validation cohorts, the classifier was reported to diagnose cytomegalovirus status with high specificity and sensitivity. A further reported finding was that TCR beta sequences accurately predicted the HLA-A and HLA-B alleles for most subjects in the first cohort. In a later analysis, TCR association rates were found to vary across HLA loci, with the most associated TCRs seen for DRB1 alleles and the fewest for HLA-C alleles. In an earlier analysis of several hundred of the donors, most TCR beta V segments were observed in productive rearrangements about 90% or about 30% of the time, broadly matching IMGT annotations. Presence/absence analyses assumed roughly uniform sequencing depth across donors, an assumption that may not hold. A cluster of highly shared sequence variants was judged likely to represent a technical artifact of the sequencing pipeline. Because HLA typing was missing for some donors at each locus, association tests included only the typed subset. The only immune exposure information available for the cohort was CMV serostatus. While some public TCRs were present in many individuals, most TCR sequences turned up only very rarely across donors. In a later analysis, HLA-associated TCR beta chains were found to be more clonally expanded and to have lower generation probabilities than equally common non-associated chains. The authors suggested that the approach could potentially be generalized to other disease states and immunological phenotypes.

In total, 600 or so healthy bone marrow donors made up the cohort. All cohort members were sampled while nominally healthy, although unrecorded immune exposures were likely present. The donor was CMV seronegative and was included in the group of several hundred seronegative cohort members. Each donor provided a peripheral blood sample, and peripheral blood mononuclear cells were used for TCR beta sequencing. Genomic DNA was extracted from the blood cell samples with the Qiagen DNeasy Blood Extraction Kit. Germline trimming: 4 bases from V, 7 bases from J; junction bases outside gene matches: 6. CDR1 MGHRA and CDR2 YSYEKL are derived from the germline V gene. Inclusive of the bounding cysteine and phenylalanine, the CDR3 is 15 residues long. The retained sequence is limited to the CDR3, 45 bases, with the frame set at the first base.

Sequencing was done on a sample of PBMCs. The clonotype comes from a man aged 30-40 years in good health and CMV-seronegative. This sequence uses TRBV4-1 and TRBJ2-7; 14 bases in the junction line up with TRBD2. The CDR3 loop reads CASSRTSGGWREQYF. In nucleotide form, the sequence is TGCGCCAGCAGCCGGACTAGCGGGGGGTGGCGTGAGCAGTACTTC.